A single sample is the source of the 14 T cell receptor beta chains below, sequenced in a study of graft-versus-host responses after intestinal transplantation (dated by TCRdb to about 2021). The library was obtained by the immunoSEQ multiplex PCR assay. The table was pulled from immuneACCESS by TCRdb, which kept in-frame rearrangements only. Such tables lose some clones; where checked, under half of the loss comes from unresolved V genes, and the rest has no known cause. This sample has about 85,000 clones in its table, and over 80% of those were observed once. Together, the top ten hold 15% to 20% of the sample. Interpreted using the paper, the time point label stands for: cells obtained before transplantation from donor or recipient. Their antigen targets remain unknown. The sequencing here drew on unstimulated CD8+ T cells sorted from spleen or lymph node cells, taken before intestinal transplant. These receptors originate from a human donor who received an intestinal transplant.

The rearrangement joins TRBV7-9 to TRBJ1-4, with a tentative D call TRBD1 (6 bases). V lost 3 bases, J lost 6 bases, and 14 bases lay in between. Germline assignment: CDR1 SEHNR and CDR2 FQNEAQ (reference sequence). This CDR3 has 15 residues. The CDR3 loop is CASSFDWGLDEKLFF. CDR3 bases: TGTGCCAGCAGCTTTGATTGGGGGCTGGATGAAAAACTGTTTTTT.

The chain couples TRBV10-3 to TRBJ2-7; possibly TRBD1 for D (6 bases). The CDR3 runs 13 residues. Trimming shortened V by 4 bases and J by 5 bases, and 12 bases separated the two germline ends. CDR1 is ENHRY and CDR2 is SYGVKD in the germline V gene. CDR3 loop: CAISVRTVNEQYF. The CDR3 coding sequence is TGTGCCATCAGTGTCCGGACAGTGAACGAGCAGTACTTC.

The chain combines TRBV5-1 with TRBJ2-5; a weak D match, TRBD2 (5 bases). There are 15 residues in the CDR3. Germline V gene data show CDR1 as SGHRS and CDR2 as YFSETQ. V lost 0 bases, J lost 5 bases, and 14 bases lay in between. The CDR3 reads CASSLVGVVVETQYF. The CDR3 DNA reads as TGCGCCAGCAGCTTGGTGGGAGTCGTCGTCGAGACCCAGTACTTC.

The gene calls are TRBV14 and TRBJ2-3, with D possibly being TRBD1 (5 bases). Germline V gene sequence: CDR1 SGHDN, CDR2 FVKESK. The CDR3 length is 14 residues. In DNA form, the CDR3 reads TGTGCGGTGACAGCTGACTTTAGCACAGATACGCAGTATTTT. Translating it yields CAVTADFSTDTQYF.

CDR3 in amino acids: CAIGTANLNTEAFF. DNA of the CDR3: TGTGCCATCGGGACAGCCAACCTGAACACTGAAGCTTTCTTT. The rearrangement joins TRBV19 to TRBJ1-1; 7 bases are shared with TRBD1. CDR3 length: 14 amino acids. Looked up from germline, CDR1 is LNHDA and CDR2 is SQIVND (reference sequence). The V segment lost 10 bases and the J segment 0 bases; nucleotides outside the gene matches: 8. The complete variable domain, with remaining parts taken from reference TRBV19 and TRBJ1-1, reads DGGITQSPKYLFRKEGQNVTLSCEQNLNHDAMYWYRQDPGQGLRLIYYSQIVNDFQKGDIAEGYSVSREKKESFPLTVTSAQKNPTAFYLCAIGTANLNTEAFFGQGTRLTVV.

This clone was observed once. J is TRBJ1-5 and V is TRBV19, with TRBD1 identical over 7 bases. V was clipped by 6 bases and J by 0 bases; unmatched bases: 8. Germline V lookup: CDR1 LNHDA, CDR2 SQIVND (reference sequence). This CDR3 region has 16 residues. The CDR3 reads CASSDRDSYSNQPQHF. CDR3 DNA sequence: TGTGCCAGTAGCGACCGGGACAGTTATAGCAATCAGCCCCAGCATTTT.

The chain has TRBV10-3 and TRBJ2-7; 8 bases are a match to TRBD1. Trimming cost V 2 bases and J 4 bases; bases outside gene matches: 4. CDR3 length: 14 residues. The germline CDR1 and CDR2 sequences are ENHRY and SYGVKD. CDR3 DNA: TGTGCCATCAGTGAGCCAGGGGGCTTGTACGAGCAGTACTTC. It encodes CAISEPGGLYEQYF.

This clone is medium-sized. The chain joins TRBV6-6 to TRBJ2-5, with D possibly TRBD2 on 7 matching bases. The CDR3 is 14 amino acids. Germline-derived CDR1 and CDR2 are MNHNY and SVGAGI (reference sequence). V dropped 4 bases and J dropped 4 bases, with 13 bases sitting between them. Written as DNA, the CDR3 is TGTGCCAGCAGTTCCCGGGGGGCGGGAGAGACCCAGTACTTC. Its protein product is CASSSRGAGETQYF.

The gene calls are TRBV4-1 and TRBJ1-5; D perhaps matches TRBD1 (5 bases). The ends were cut back, 3 bases at V and 4 bases at J, with 13 bases in the middle. This CDR3 region has 15 residues. Looked up from germline, CDR1 is MGHRA and CDR2 is YSYEKL. This CDR3 is CASSHTGDQNQPQHF. For the CDR3, the DNA is TGCGCCAGCAGCCACACAGGTGATCAGAATCAGCCCCAGCATTTT.

The sample holds a few counts of this clone. The chain couples TRBV2 to TRBJ2-7; no clear D gene. This CDR3 comprises 12 residues. Per germline, CDR1 SNHLY and CDR2 FYNNEI. Trimming shortened V by 5 bases and J by 3 bases, and 8 bases separated the two germline ends. This CDR3 is CASSLFYYEQYF. The DNA of the CDR3 is TGTGCCAGCAGTCTTTTCTACTACGAGCAGTACTTC.

The count of this clone is one. Its ends do not fully match the called genes, so a read error is possible. Other DNA sequences in this specimen translate into the identical CDR3. The chain recombines TRBV11-2 with TRBJ2-7; 8 bases map to TRBD1. Germline V gene lookup returns CDR1 SGHAT and CDR2 FQNNGV. This CDR3 comprises 14 residues. CDR3: CASSPGQGPYEQYF. The CDR3 coding sequence is TGTGCCAGCAGCCCTGGACAGGGTCCCTACGAGCAGTATTTC.

The rearrangement links TRBV4-2 to TRBJ1-5; unclear D gene. V lost 0 bases and J 3 bases, leaving 12 bases between the germline ends. The germline CDR1 and CDR2 sequences are LGHNA and YNFKEQ. The length of the CDR3 is 16 residues. The CDR3: CASSQDESGDNQPQHF. Written as DNA, the CDR3 is TGTGCCAGCAGCCAAGATGAGAGCGGGGACAATCAGCCCCAGCATTTT.

The chain carries TRBV27 and TRBJ2-1; D gene uncertain. V shed 3 bases and J shed 2 bases, with 20 bases lying between them. The germline gives CDR1 MNHEY, CDR2 SMNVEV (reference sequence). CDR3 size: 18 residues. CDR3: CASSFLLPTGFTYNEQFF. As DNA, the CDR3 is TGTGCCAGCAGTTTCCTCCTCCCGACGGGTTTTACCTACAATGAGCAGTTCTTC.

The chain joins TRBV4-1 to TRBJ2-2; D may be TRBD1 or TRBD2 (5 bases each). The CDR3 totals 16 residues. From germline, CDR1 is MGHRA and CDR2 YSYEKL. With 2 bases removed from V and 4 bases from J, the gap between germline ends came to 14 bases. DNA for the CDR3: TGCGCCAGCAGCCAAACAAGGGACCTTACCACCGGGGAGCTGTTTTTT. Protein product: CASSQTRDLTTGELFF.